The 13 T cell receptor beta chains listed next were all sequenced from one sample in a study of cytomegalovirus exposure and HLA in healthy donors. In the PCR, 60 Vbeta and 13 Jbeta primers were used. Produced via immunoSEQ multiplex PCR; TCRdb's table is partial and in-frame only. Of 150,000 to 200,000 clones in the sample, approximately 83% are singletons; the top ten hold roughly 10%. The sample comprised PBMCs. Every receptor here comes from a man aged 18 to 30 in good health and CMV-seropositive.

The chain uses TRBV2 and TRBJ2-5; 7 bases map to TRBD1. The CDR3 has 15 amino acids. The J segment lost 0 bases and the V segment lost 4 bases, leaving 5 bases of the junction unmatched. Germline V gene sequence: CDR1 SNHLY, CDR2 FYNNEI. The CDR3 spells CASSVGQTHQETQYF. CDR3 nucleotides: TGTGCCAGCAGTGTGGGACAGACACACCAAGAGACCCAGTACTTC.

This clone was picked up a small number of times. The chain employs TRBV5-4 and TRBJ1-1, with 10 bases that match TRBD1. CDR3 length: 17 amino acids. Germline CDR1 reads SGHNT; CDR2 reads YYREEE (reference sequence). The junction had 12 bases not matched to a gene; V was cut back by 6 bases and J by 1 base. CDR3 amino acids: CASIPRGQGERNTEAFF. CDR3 coding DNA: TGTGCCAGCATTCCCCGAGGACAGGGGGAGAGGAACACTGAAGCTTTCTTT.

The V and J genes are TRBV29-1 and TRBJ2-2; no clear D. V gave up 2 bases and J gave up 0 bases, with 10 bases separating them. From germline, CDR1 is SQVTM and CDR2 ANQGSEA. The CDR3 is 15 amino acids. For the CDR3, the DNA is TGCAGCGTTGAAAACCCAACTACGAACACCGGGGAGCTGTTTTTT. Encoded protein: CSVENPTTNTGELFF.

V usage is TRBV5-1 and J usage is TRBJ2-7, with 7 positions matching TRBD1. Germline CDR1 reads SGHRS; CDR2 reads YFSETQ. After removal of 4 bases from V and 3 bases from J, the junction contained 10 bases not matched to a gene. This CDR3 region has 15 residues. The CDR3 region is CASSLDPGQLYEQYF. CDR3 coding DNA: TGCGCCAGCAGCCTGGACCCGGGACAGCTCTACGAGCAGTACTTC.

The V and J genes are TRBV18 and TRBJ1-1, with 8 nucleotides matching TRBD1. The V gene's germline CDR1 is KGHSH and CDR2 LQKENI. J lost 1 base, V lost 4 bases, and 5 bases had no gene match. The CDR3 length is 15 residues. The CDR3 here is CASSQEDRANTEAFF. The CDR3 bases are TGTGCCAGCTCACAAGAGGACAGGGCGAACACTGAAGCTTTCTTT.

The rearrangement links TRBV4-3 to TRBJ1-2; D is unclear. V gave up 4 bases and J gave up 2 bases, with 17 bases separating them. Germline CDR1 and CDR2: LGHNA and YSLEER. This CDR3 is built from 16 residues. CDR3 sequence (DNA): TGCGCCAGCAGCCCGACTTGGGCGGGTTCAAACTATGGCTACACCTTC. As protein: CASSPTWAGSNYGYTF.

The chain combines TRBV5-4 with TRBJ2-3; 11 nucleotides agree with TRBD2. J lost 3 bases, V lost 5 bases, and 14 bases had no gene match. The CDR3 covers 18 residues. Germline V lookup: CDR1 SGHNT, CDR2 YYREEE (reference sequence). The CDR3 DNA follows: TGTGCCAGCAGAAAGTATGGACTAGCGGGCGACAAAACAGATACGCAGTATTTT. It translates to CASRKYGLAGDKTDTQYF.

The rearrangement joins TRBV5-1 to TRBJ1-2; 7 nucleotides match TRBD1. The V and J ends lost 0 bases and 6 bases, in that order; junction bases with no gene match: 11. The length of the CDR3 is 16 residues. In germline, CDR1 is SGHRS, CDR2 YFSETQ. CDR3 sequence reads: CASSLASRGLDHGYTF. The CDR3 DNA sequence: TGCGCCAGCAGCTTGGCTTCTAGGGGGCTTGACCATGGCTACACCTTC.

The chain recombines TRBV20-1 with TRBJ2-7; D unresolved. Germline assignment: CDR1 DFQATT and CDR2 SNEGSKA (reference sequence). The V gene lost 5 bases and the J gene lost 6 bases, with 11 bases spanning the gap. The CDR3 is made up of 11 amino acids. As DNA, the CDR3 is TGCAGTGCTGGAATGGGCTCCGAGCAGTACTTC. Translating it yields CSAGMGSEQYF.

This chain uses TRBV7-9 with TRBJ2-5, with 10 bases fitting TRBD2. Germline trimming cut 5 bases from V and 0 bases from J; bases unmatched to any gene: 6. This CDR3 is 16 amino acids long. Germline lookup yields CDR1 SEHNR and CDR2 FQNEAQ (reference sequence). The CDR3 DNA sequence: TGTGCCAGCAGCCCCGGACTAGCGGAGTACCAAGAGACCCAGTACTTC. Translation gives CASSPGLAEYQETQYF. Variable domain in full (rest from reference TRBV7-9 and TRBJ2-5): DTGVSQNPRHKITKRGQNVTFRCDPISEHNRLYWYRQTLGQGPEFLTYFQNEAQLEKSRLLSDRFSAERPKGSFSTLEIQRTEQGDSAMYLCASSPGLAEYQETQYFGPGTRLLVL.

This clone occurred a few times. The CDR3 is CAISETQDYEQYF. The CDR3 nucleotides read TGTGCCATCAGTGAGACGCAGGACTACGAGCAGTACTTC. V gene TRBV10-3 combines with J gene TRBJ2-7; the D is unclear. V was trimmed by 2 bases and J by 3 bases, leaving 8 bases between them. The CDR3 contains 13 residues. From germline, CDR1 is ENHRY and CDR2 SYGVKD.

The V and J genes are TRBV19 and TRBJ1-5, with D uncertain. The CDR3 sequence is 15 residues long. CDR1 is LNHDA and CDR2 is SQIVND in the germline V gene (reference sequence). V lost 4 bases and J lost 1, with 11 bases in between. The CDR3 region is CASSTGRQSNQPQHF. The CDR3 coding sequence is TGTGCCAGTAGTACGGGTCGCCAGAGCAATCAGCCCCAGCATTTT. Looking up the rest from reference TRBV19 and TRBJ1-5 gives the full variable domain: DGGITQSPKYLFRKEGQNVTLSCEQNLNHDAMYWYRQDPGQGLRLIYYSQIVNDFQKGDIAEGYSVSREKKESFPLTVTSAQKNPTAFYLCASSTGRQSNQPQHFGDGTRLSIL.

The chain joins TRBV27 to TRBJ2-5, with D possibly TRBD2 on 7 matching bases. CDR1 and CDR2 (germline): MNHEY, SMNVEV (reference sequence). Trimming cost V 4 bases and J 5 bases, with 11 bases left between them. The CDR3 is 13 residues long. In DNA, the CDR3 is TGTGCCAGCAGTTCGGGGGGCTCGGAGACCCAGTACTTC. The encoded protein is CASSSGGSETQYF.